Below are 10 T cell receptor beta chains sequenced from a single sample in a study of regulatory T cells in long-lasting Graves disease. Time point: persistent/refractory GD, antithyroid drugs over 5 years with positive TRAb. Following extraction of RNA from PBMCs, that RNA was used to make the TCR library. Through Arm-PCR of CDR3 regions and iRepertoire HTBI primers, TCR beta libraries were built. MiXCR was run by TCRdb on the multiplex PCR reads, yielding one entry per CDR3 protein. The sample shows about 460,000 distinct CDR3 sequences, about 20% of them seen only once. This specimen was peripheral blood mononuclear cells (PBMCs), taken when the disease was refractory, from a patient treated with antithyroid drugs. Receptor source: a female donor with Graves disease.

The chain links TRBV20-1 to TRBJ2-5; 7 nucleotides line up with TRBD1. The CDR3 sequence is 13 residues long. With 8 bases clipped from V and 4 bases from J, the junction kept 10 bases outside the gene matches. Germline V gene data show CDR1 as DFQATT and CDR2 as SNEGSKA (reference sequence). In DNA, the CDR3 is TGCAGTCCCGGGACAGTCGGAGGAGAGACCCAGTACTTC. Amino acid sequence: CSPGTVGGETQYF.

This clonotype was observed many times. The gene calls are TRBV28 and TRBJ2-7; TRBD1 matches 7 bases. V was pared by 5 bases and J by 2 bases, with 9 bases of the junction left unmatched. The CDR3 runs to 15 residues. CDR1 is MDHEN and CDR2 is SYDVKM in the germline V gene. The CDR3 nucleotides are TGTGCCAGCAGTACCTGGGACAGTCCGGCCTACGAGCAGTACTTC. Its translation: CASSTWDSPAYEQYF.

V usage is TRBV6-1 and J usage is TRBJ1-2; 8 nucleotides match TRBD1. The V gene end was trimmed by 5 bases and the J gene end by 3 bases; junction bases not matched to a gene: 5. The CDR3 covers 14 residues. CDR1 and CDR2 from the germline V gene are MNHNS and SASEGT. CDR3 nucleotides: TGTGCCAGCAGTACCGGACAGGGCCACTATGGCTACACCTTC. Amino acid sequence: CASSTGQGHYGYTF.

The rearrangement uses TRBV7-9 and TRBJ2-3; 10 bases align to TRBD2. The junction had 5 bases not matched to a gene; V was cut back by 5 bases and J by 3 bases. The germline V gene encodes CDR1 SEHNR and CDR2 FQNEAQ (reference sequence). The CDR3 runs to 15 residues. The CDR3: CASSLTSGFTDTQYF. Written as DNA, the CDR3 is TGTGCCAGCAGCCTGACTAGCGGGTTTACAGATACGCAGTATTTT.

V gene TRBV5-1 combines with J gene TRBJ2-1; perhaps D is TRBD1 or TRBD2 (6 bases each). V lost 4 bases to trimming and J lost 3 bases, with 17 bases between them. From germline, CDR1 is SGHRS and CDR2 YFSETQ. The CDR3 has 16 residues. In DNA, the CDR3 is TGCGCCAGCAGCCGGGGTAGGGGGGACCTCTACAATGAGCAGTTCTTC. This sequence encodes CASSRGRGDLYNEQFF.

Ten or more counts support this clonotype. The gene calls are TRBV11-2 and TRBJ2-5; the D gene could be TRBD1 or TRBD2 (7 bases each). The CDR3 totals 15 residues. Per germline, CDR1 SGHAT and CDR2 FQNNGV. Trimming removed 1 base from V and 6 bases from J, with 15 bases in between. DNA for the CDR3: TGTGCCAGCAGCTTAGTGTCAGGGGGGGGAAAGACCCAGTACTTC. Protein: CASSLVSGGGKTQYF.

This clonotype was detected many times. The chain employs TRBV20-1 and TRBJ1-1; D not resolved. The CDR3 is 14 amino acids. Deletions cut 0 bases from V and 1 base from J, with 9 bases between. In germline, CDR1 is DFQATT, CDR2 SNEGSKA (reference sequence). The CDR3 DNA reads as TGCAGTGCTAGAGATCGCCAGACGAACACTGAAGCTTTCTTT. Encoded protein: CSARDRQTNTEAFF.

This clonotype was seen many times. The chain couples TRBV6-1 to TRBJ1-2; D is undetermined. V lost 7 bases to trimming and J lost 5 bases, with 11 bases between them. The CDR3 extends over 12 amino acids. Germline CDR1 and CDR2: MNHNS and SASEGT. The CDR3 sequence: CASNTGDYGYTF. The CDR3 DNA follows: TGTGCCAGCAACACGGGAGATTATGGCTACACCTTC.

On this clonotype: Mismatch with germline at one junction end may stem from a read error. The chain is built from TRBV5-1 and TRBJ1-1; the D is unclear. Germline CDR1 is SGHRS and CDR2 is YFSETQ. The CDR3 runs to 13 residues. The CDR3 DNA follows: TGCGTCAGCAGCCAGACACAGAACCCTGAAGCTTTCTTT. This gives the protein CVSSQTQNPEAFF.

This clonotype was seen ten or more times. The rearrangement links TRBV2 to TRBJ2-7, with D possibly being TRBD1 (6 bases). Deletions cut 7 bases from V and 5 bases from J, with 18 bases between. CDR1 is SNHLY, CDR2 FYNNEI, per germline. CDR3 length: 14 residues. The CDR3 sequence: CASNPRDMYDEQYF. The CDR3 DNA sequence: TGTGCCAGCAACCCCCGGGACATGTATGACGAGCAGTACTTC.